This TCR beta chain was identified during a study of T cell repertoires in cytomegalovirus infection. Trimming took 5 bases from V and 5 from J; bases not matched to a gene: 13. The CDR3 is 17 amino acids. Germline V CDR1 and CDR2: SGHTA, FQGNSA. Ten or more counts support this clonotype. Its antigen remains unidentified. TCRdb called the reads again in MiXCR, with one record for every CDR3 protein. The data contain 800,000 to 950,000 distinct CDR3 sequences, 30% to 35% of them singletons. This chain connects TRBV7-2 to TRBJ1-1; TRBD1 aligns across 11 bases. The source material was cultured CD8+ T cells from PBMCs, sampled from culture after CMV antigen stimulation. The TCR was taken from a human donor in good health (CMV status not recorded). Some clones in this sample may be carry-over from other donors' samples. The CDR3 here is CASSEGTGGILRTEAFF. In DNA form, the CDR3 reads TGTGCCAGCAGCGAGGGGACAGGGGGTATTTTGAGAACTGAAGCTTTCTTT.